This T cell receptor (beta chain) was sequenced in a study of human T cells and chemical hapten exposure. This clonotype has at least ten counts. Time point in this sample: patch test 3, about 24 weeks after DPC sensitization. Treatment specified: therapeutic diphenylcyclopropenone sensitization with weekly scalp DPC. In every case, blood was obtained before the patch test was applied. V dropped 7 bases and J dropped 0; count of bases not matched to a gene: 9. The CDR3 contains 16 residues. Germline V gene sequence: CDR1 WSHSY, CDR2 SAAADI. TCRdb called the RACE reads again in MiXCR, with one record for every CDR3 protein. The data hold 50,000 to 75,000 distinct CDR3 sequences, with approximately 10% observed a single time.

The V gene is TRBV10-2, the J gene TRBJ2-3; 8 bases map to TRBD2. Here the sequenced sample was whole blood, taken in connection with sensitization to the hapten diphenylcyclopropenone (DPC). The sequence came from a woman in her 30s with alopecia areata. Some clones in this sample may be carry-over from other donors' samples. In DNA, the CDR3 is TGCGCCAGCACTCAGAAGGGCGGGGGGAGCACAGATACGCAGTATTTT. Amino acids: CASTQKGGGSTDTQYF.